This T cell receptor (beta chain) was sequenced for a study of blood T cell repertoires in COVID-19. Whole-study context: Material from acute and convalescent COVID-19 was sourced from the United States, Italy and Spain.

Using immunoSEQ multiplex PCR, the repertoire was profiled, and TCRdb retains in-frame clones only, with some absent. The sample includes some 110,000 clones, roughly four fifths seen only once; the top ten take 7% to 9%. The junction had 9 bases not matched to a gene; V was cut back by 5 bases and J by 4 bases. Per the germline V gene, CDR1 is KGHDR and CDR2 is SFDVKD. CDR3 length: 17 amino acids. This TCR derives from a man aged 65 to 79 with acute or convalescent COVID-19. Specimen: peripheral blood. V usage is TRBV24-1 and J usage is TRBJ2-3; 12 nucleotides line up with TRBD1. Here the CDR3 reads CATSARPGQGAADTQYF. The CDR3 DNA is TGTGCCACCAGTGCCCGCCCGGGACAGGGGGCAGCAGATACGCAGTATTTT.